The TCR beta chain under discussion was sequenced for a study of blood T cell repertoires in COVID-19. As processed by the authors: By means of reference gene primer amplification, nucleated cell counts were estimated. The data were produced by immunoSEQ multiplex PCR, yet TCRdb's version contains in-frame clones alone and is incomplete. The DNA was the basis for D and trimming; V, J and clone size are from that table. The repertoire holds fewer than 200,000 clones, with approximately 86% as singletons. CDR1 MDHEN and CDR2 SYDVKM come from the germline V gene. After removal of 6 bases from V and 3 bases from J, the junction contained 4 bases not matched to a gene. The length of the CDR3 is 13 residues. In Seattle, patients joined the study during active infection and were tracked longitudinally.

The sequenced sample was peripheral blood. This clonotype originated in a middle-aged woman with COVID-19, enrolled during active disease. The chain carries TRBV28 and TRBJ2-5; TRBD1 matches 7 bases. The CDR3 region is CASRRQGEETQYF. CDR3 in DNA: TGTGCCAGCAGACGCCAGGGGGAAGAGACCCAGTACTTC.